Listed here are 8 T cell receptor beta chains from one sample, sequenced in a study of cytomegalovirus exposure and HLA in healthy donors. Both 60 Vbeta primers and 13 Jbeta primers went into the PCR. The data were produced by immunoSEQ multiplex PCR, yet TCRdb's version contains in-frame clones alone and is incomplete. The sample contains about 88,000 clones, 80% to 90% of which appear only once. Sequencing was done on a sample of PBMCs. The receptors were gathered from a man in his late teens or twenties in good health and CMV-seronegative.

The genes are TRBV28 and TRBJ1-3, with D hard to call. Trimming left V 1 base short and J 4 bases short, with 11 bases between. The V gene's germline CDR1 is MDHEN and CDR2 SYDVKM. The CDR3 covers 15 residues. In nucleotides, the CDR3 is TGTGCCAGCAGTTTATACGACGGGAGGGGAAACACCATATATTTT. This gives the protein CASSLYDGRGNTIYF.

The chain has TRBV28 and TRBJ1-6; TRBD1 aligns across 9 bases. J gave up 8 bases and V 4 bases, and 21 bases lay outside the gene matches. Per germline, CDR1 MDHEN and CDR2 SYDVKM. This CDR3 has 20 residues. Here the CDR3 DNA reads TGTGCCAGCAGTTCCCATTTTTGGGACAGGGCACTCCCGTTGGATTCACCCCTCCACTTT. Its protein product is CASSSHFWDRALPLDSPLHF.

This clone was detected once. The chain joins TRBV28 to TRBJ2-7; 7 nucleotides match TRBD2. Germline V CDR1 and CDR2: MDHEN, SYDVKM. J was trimmed by 3 bases and V by 5 bases; bases with no gene match: 10. The CDR3 contains 15 residues. The CDR3 loop reads CASSRPPGLDYEQYF. CDR3 in DNA: TGTGCCAGCAGTCGCCCGCCCGGACTAGACTACGAGCAGTACTTC.

This sequence joins TRBV19 and TRBJ1-5; 7 nucleotides agree with TRBD1. Germline-derived CDR1 and CDR2 are LNHDA and SQIVND (reference sequence). This CDR3 has 15 amino acids. The trim removed 3 bases at V and 4 bases at J, leaving 6 bases unmatched. The CDR3 sequence: CASSIRGQPNQPQHF. In DNA, the CDR3 is TGTGCCAGTAGTATCAGGGGACAGCCTAATCAGCCCCAGCATTTT.

The genes are TRBV6-4 and TRBJ2-2; the match to TRBD2 covers 7 bases. The CDR3 totals 16 residues. Losses at the gene ends were 0 bases for V and 5 bases for J; bases not matched to a gene: 6. Germline CDR1 reads MRHNA; CDR2 reads SNTAGT. For the CDR3, the DNA is TGTGCCAGCAGTGACTCGACGGGGAGGGCGACCGGGGAGCTGTTTTTT. It yields the protein CASSDSTGRATGELFF.

The V and J genes are TRBV5-3 and TRBJ2-3; TRBD2 is a possible D gene (5 bases). Being an ORF, TRBV5-3 has a function that is uncertain. The CDR3 totals 19 residues. The V end was cut by 4 bases, the J end by 2 bases, with 26 bases between. This chain's CDR3 is CARSQKNPWTPKPTDTQYF. The CDR3 DNA sequence: TGTGCCAGAAGCCAAAAAAACCCTTGGACTCCAAAACCCACAGATACGCAGTATTTT.

CDR3 bases: TGTGCCAGCAGTGTGGCGGGAGCTCCCAAAAACATTCAGTACTTC. Protein: CASSVAGAPKNIQYF. The chain recombines TRBV25-1 with TRBJ2-4; 7 bases align to TRBD2. The CDR3 extends over 15 amino acids. V lost 4 bases and J lost 2; bases outside the gene matches: 5. The germline V gene encodes CDR1 MGHDK and CDR2 SYGVNS.

The chain has TRBV19 and TRBJ1-1; no reliable D call. The CDR3 extends over 15 amino acids. V dropped 3 bases and J dropped 2 bases, with 13 bases sitting between them. Germline loops: CDR1 LNHDA, CDR2 SQIVND (reference sequence). The CDR3 here is CASSMVRHLNTEAFF. The CDR3 nucleotides read TGTGCCAGTAGTATGGTCCGACACCTAAACACTGAAGCTTTCTTT. Looking up the rest from reference TRBV19 and TRBJ1-1 gives the full variable domain: DGGITQSPKYLFRKEGQNVTLSCEQNLNHDAMYWYRQDPGQGLRLIYYSQIVNDFQKGDIAEGYSVSREKKESFPLTVTSAQKNPTAFYLCASSMVRHLNTEAFFGQGTRLTVV.